This paragraph covers one TCR beta chain sequence. The sample comes from a study of blood T cell repertoires in COVID-19. About the study: Acute and convalescent COVID-19 samples came from the United States, Italy and Spain. The analysed material was cDNA or gDNA that came from T cells, B-cell-depleted T cells, or PBMCs.

In the original processing: It was from reference gene primer amplification that nucleated cell counts were estimated. Assay: immunoSEQ multiplex PCR; the TCRdb copy retains only in-frame clones and omits some. The V and J calls and clone size come from that table; D and trimming were worked out from the DNA. The sample holds roughly 60,000 clones, about 87% seen once. Germline V gives CDR1 SEHNR, CDR2 FQNEAQ (reference sequence). The CDR3 spans 13 residues. The V gene lost 2 bases and the J gene lost 7 bases, with 12 bases spanning the gap. Sample: peripheral blood. The sequence was collected from a man between 65 and 80 years old with acute or convalescent COVID-19. V and J are TRBV7-9 and TRBJ2-7, with D unclear. The CDR3 region is CASSLKILEEQYF. The DNA for the CDR3 is TGTGCCAGCAGCTTAAAGATTTTGGAGGAGCAGTACTTC.